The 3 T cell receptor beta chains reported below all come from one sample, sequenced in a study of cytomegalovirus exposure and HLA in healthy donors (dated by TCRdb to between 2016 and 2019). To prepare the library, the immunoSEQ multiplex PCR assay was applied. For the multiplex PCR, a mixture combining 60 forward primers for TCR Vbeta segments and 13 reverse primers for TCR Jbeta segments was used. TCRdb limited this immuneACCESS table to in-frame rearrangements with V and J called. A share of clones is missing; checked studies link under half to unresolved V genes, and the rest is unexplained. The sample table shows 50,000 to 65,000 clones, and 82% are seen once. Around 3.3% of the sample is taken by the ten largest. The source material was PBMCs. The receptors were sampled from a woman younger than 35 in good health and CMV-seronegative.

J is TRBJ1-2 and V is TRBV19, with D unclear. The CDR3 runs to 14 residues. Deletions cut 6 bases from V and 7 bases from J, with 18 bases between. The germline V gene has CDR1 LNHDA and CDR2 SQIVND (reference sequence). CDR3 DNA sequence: TGTGCCAGTAGCCCGAGAAAGGGAGCGACTGGCTACACCTTC. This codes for CASSPRKGATGYTF.

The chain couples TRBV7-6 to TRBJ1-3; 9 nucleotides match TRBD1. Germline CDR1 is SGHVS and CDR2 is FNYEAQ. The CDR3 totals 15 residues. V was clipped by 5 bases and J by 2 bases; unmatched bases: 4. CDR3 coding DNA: TGTGCCAGCAGCCTGGGGACAGGGACTGGAAACACCATATATTTT. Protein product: CASSLGTGTGNTIYF.

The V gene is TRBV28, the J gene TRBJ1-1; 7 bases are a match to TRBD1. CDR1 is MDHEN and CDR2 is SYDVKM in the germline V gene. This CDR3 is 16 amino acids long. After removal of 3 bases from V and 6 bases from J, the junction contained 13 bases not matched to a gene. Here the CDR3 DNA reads TGTGCCAGCAGTTTGCAAGACAGGGCTCGTAGCGCTGAAGCTTTCTTT. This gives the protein CASSLQDRARSAEAFF.